The TCR beta chain under discussion was sequenced for a study of T cell responses to AZD1222 COVID-19 vaccine. The wider study: Second-dose recipients at about 4 or about 12 weeks were treated as one pooled group. Study findings and constraints: The peak T cell response came first, and repertoires were sampled only after it.

Regarding this clone: Its antigen is unidentified.

The data were produced by immunoSEQ multiplex PCR, yet TCRdb's version contains in-frame clones alone and is incomplete. The repertoire has 120,000 or so clones, about 89% of them found once; the top ten carry around 30%. There are 15 residues in the CDR3. CDR1 and CDR2 from the germline V gene are MNHEY and SVGEGT. Losses at the gene ends were 5 bases for V and 2 bases for J; bases not matched to a gene: 5. The genes are TRBV6-2 or TRBV6-3 and TRBJ2-7; 11 bases are a match to TRBD2. Sequenced here: peripheral blood, sampled on day 0 of AZD1222 vaccination. The sequence derives from an adult in good health. As DNA, the CDR3 is TGTGCCAGCAGTAGGACTAGCGGGCAAGCCTACGAGCAGTACTTC. This sequence encodes CASSRTSGQAYEQYF.